Following are 4 T cell receptor beta chains from one sample sequenced in a study of molecular identifiers for immune sequencing clone quantification. One entry per CDR3 protein, called by TCRdb with MiXCR from the PCR reads. The repertoire has about 40,000 distinct CDR3 sequences, about a quarter of them found once; the top ten carry 0.85% to 1%. What was sequenced was naive CD8+ T cells from blood, with Jurkat cell RNA spiked in. The subset: FACS-sorted CD8+CD4-CCR7+CD45RA+ naive T cells. The receptor source for this set is a human donor in good health. Some libraries in this study had Jurkat cell RNA spiked in.

This clonotype was seen at least ten times. The CDR3 nucleotides read TGTGCCAGCAGTCCGGGACAGGGGGCGTGGAACACTGAAGCTTTCTTT. Protein: CASSPGQGAWNTEAFF. The J gene is TRBJ1-1, the V gene TRBV12-3 or TRBV12-4; 12 bases are shared with TRBD1. Germline trimming cut 5 bases from V and 1 base from J; bases unmatched to any gene: 5. The CDR3 runs to 16 residues.

This clonotype has just a few counts. The chain joins TRBV13 to TRBJ1-4; D uncertain. The ends were cut back, 7 bases at V and 5 bases at J, with 11 bases in the middle. Germline CDR1 PRHDT, CDR2 FYEKMQ (reference sequence). The CDR3 is made up of 13 amino acids. CDR3 protein: CASTLRGNEKLFF. The CDR3 region has the DNA TGTGCCAGCACCTTGAGAGGAAATGAAAAACTGTTTTTT.

As for this clonotype: Possible read error: a much larger clone is one base away. The rearrangement links TRBV12-3 or TRBV12-4 to TRBJ2-3; 10 bases are a match to TRBD2. This CDR3 comprises 14 residues. The DNA of the CDR3 is TGTGACAGCAGTTCTAGCGGGGGAATAGATACGCAGTATTTT. Protein: CDSSSSGGIDTQYF.

As concerns this clonotype: This may arise from a read error, as a much more abundant clone is one base away. The chain couples TRBV12-3 or TRBV12-4 to TRBJ2-5, with TRBD2 matching over 10 bases. The CDR3 runs 16 residues. The CDR3 is CASSLSVAGGQGTQYF. The CDR3 DNA reads TGTGCCAGCAGTTTGTCGGTAGCGGGGGGACAAGGGACCCAGTACTTC.